The following is a T cell receptor (beta chain) sequence with its context. Its target antigen remains unknown. Per-base qualities were not stored, and no clone one base away is much larger. The data were obtained in a study of T cell responses to AZD1222 COVID-19 vaccine (dated by TCRdb to about 2021). The study in broad terms: AZD1222 recipients with second doses at about 4 weeks or about 12 weeks were pooled, because spike-specific TCR depth and breadth did not differ between schedules. A total of just over 230 trial participants underwent TCR sequencing, of whom 207 received two doses of AZD1222 and about 25 received two doses of the MenACWY control vaccine. Trial participants were enrolled into age subgroups of 18-55, 56-69 and 70-plus years, which contained around 150, 28 and 57 TCR-sequenced participants, respectively.

The CDR3 regions of human TCRbeta chains were analyzed by immunosequencing. Per the authors' processing: TCRs in the repertoires were matched against a reference library of SARS-CoV-2-specific TCRs that had been generated with the MIRA antigen-specificity platform. Breadth meant the fraction of unique TCRs that were SARS-CoV-2-associated, whereas depth meant the fraction of total T cells that were SARS-CoV-2-associated. Using the MIRA data, each spike-specific TCR was mapped to the spike region that the TCR reacts to and placed in a CD4 or CD8 class. Log10-transformed breadth and depth values were compared by one-way ANOVA with Sidak's multiple comparisons tests. The clones in this table, taken by TCRdb from immuneACCESS, are in-frame only. Not every clone is retained; where verified, under half of the shortfall comes from an unresolved V gene, and the cause of the rest is unknown. That table supplies the V and J calls and clone size; D and trimming were determined from the DNA. Within this sample are some 120,000 clones, with over 75% of them counted one time only. The ten largest clonotypes hold over 2.5% of the sample.

The CDR3 spans 13 residues, from the cysteine through the phenylalanine. The CDR3 DNA has 39 bases and is translated from base 1. V is cut by 4 bases and J by 9 bases, and the space between the germline ends is 14 bases. CDR1 and CDR2 (SGHRS, YFSETQ) derive from the germline V gene. The time point label here, explained by the study, means: baseline before first vaccination. Vaccinee samples came from UK trials COV001 and COV002, including a single-blind randomized controlled phase 2/3 trial of AZD1222 (ChAdOx1 nCoV-19) in healthy adults. For TCRbeta chain sequencing, PBMC samples were collected from trial participants at day 0 and at day 28 after the second dose. Here is what the overall study found, with its caveats: Reportedly, almost half of the unique spike-specific TCRs recognized epitopes lying outside the regions that are mutated in the B.1.351 and B.1.1.7 variants. Vaccine-associated CD4 TCRs spanned the whole spike protein, with dominant responses in regions 160-218 and 743-854. Participants were mostly white British, with more females than males. The authors suggested clonal diversity may have been underestimated. Because no day 14 peak-response samples were available, repertoires were characterized only after the peak T cell response. Spike-specific TCR breadth and depth rose significantly after two AZD1222 doses compared with day 0 and with MenACWY recipients. Conclusions about previously exposed vaccinees are limited because only five to seven AZD1222 recipients were SARS-CoV-2 seropositive at baseline. The 56-69-year group was small, and its depth increase did not reach significance, likely because of low power.

This sample comprised peripheral blood, obtained on day 0 of AZD1222 vaccination. The source of this sequence is an adult in good health. The chain uses TRBV5-1 and TRBJ2-1, with no confidently assigned D gene. The sequenced DNA is TGCGCCAGCAGCGCCCAACCGGAGAGTGAGCAGTTCTTC. The encoded protein is CASSAQPESEQFF.